The 4 T cell receptor beta chains given below trace back to one sample, sequenced in a study of blood T cell repertoires in COVID-19. Repertoires were generated with immunoSEQ multiplex PCR, while TCRdb's copy carries only in-frame clones and drops some. The sample carries about 120,000 clones, 70% to 80% recorded once. Source material: peripheral blood. These receptors came from a human donor in a cohort sampled during active COVID-19.

The chain joins TRBV10-3 to TRBJ2-3, with 11 bases fitting TRBD2. CDR1 is ENHRY, CDR2 SYGVKD, per germline. V lost 2 bases and J lost 0; bases outside the gene matches: 7. The CDR3 sequence is 18 residues long. The CDR3 DNA is TGTGCCATCAGTGAGACCGGGACTAGCGGTGCTAGCACAGATACGCAGTATTTT. As protein: CAISETGTSGASTDTQYF.

The chain carries TRBV19 and TRBJ2-7; 8 positions agree with TRBD2. Germline CDR1 reads LNHDA; CDR2 reads SQIVND (reference sequence). V dropped 4 bases and J dropped 3; count of bases not matched to a gene: 11. This CDR3 is 16 amino acids long. The CDR3 region is CASSTPSGGGLYEQYF. CDR3 in DNA: TGTGCCAGTAGTACCCCCTCGGGAGGGGGGCTCTACGAGCAGTACTTC. The variable domain in full, completed from reference TRBV19 and TRBJ2-7, reads DGGITQSPKYLFRKEGQNVTLSCEQNLNHDAMYWYRQDPGQGLRLIYYSQIVNDFQKGDIAEGYSVSREKKESFPLTVTSAQKNPTAFYLCASSTPSGGGLYEQYFGPGTRLTVT.

On this clone itself: This sample also contains other DNA sequences that code for the same CDR3. V gene TRBV6-5 combines with J gene TRBJ2-7; D remains unclear. CDR1 is MNHEY, CDR2 SVGAGI, per germline. The CDR3 spans 14 residues. Between the trimmed V and J ends, which lost 8 bases and 0 bases, there was a span of 14 bases. CDR3 loop: CASRHLPSSYEQYF. The CDR3 coding sequence is TGTGCCAGCCGCCACCTACCTAGCTCCTACGAGCAGTACTTC.

V usage is TRBV28 and J usage is TRBJ1-2, with a tentative D call TRBD1 (5 bases). This CDR3 contains 13 residues. From germline, CDR1 is MDHEN and CDR2 SYDVKM. Trimming removed 5 bases at V and 5 bases at J, with 12 bases between. The CDR3 region is CASSMRQPYGYTF. CDR3 nucleotides: TGTGCCAGCAGTATGAGACAGCCGTATGGCTACACCTTC.